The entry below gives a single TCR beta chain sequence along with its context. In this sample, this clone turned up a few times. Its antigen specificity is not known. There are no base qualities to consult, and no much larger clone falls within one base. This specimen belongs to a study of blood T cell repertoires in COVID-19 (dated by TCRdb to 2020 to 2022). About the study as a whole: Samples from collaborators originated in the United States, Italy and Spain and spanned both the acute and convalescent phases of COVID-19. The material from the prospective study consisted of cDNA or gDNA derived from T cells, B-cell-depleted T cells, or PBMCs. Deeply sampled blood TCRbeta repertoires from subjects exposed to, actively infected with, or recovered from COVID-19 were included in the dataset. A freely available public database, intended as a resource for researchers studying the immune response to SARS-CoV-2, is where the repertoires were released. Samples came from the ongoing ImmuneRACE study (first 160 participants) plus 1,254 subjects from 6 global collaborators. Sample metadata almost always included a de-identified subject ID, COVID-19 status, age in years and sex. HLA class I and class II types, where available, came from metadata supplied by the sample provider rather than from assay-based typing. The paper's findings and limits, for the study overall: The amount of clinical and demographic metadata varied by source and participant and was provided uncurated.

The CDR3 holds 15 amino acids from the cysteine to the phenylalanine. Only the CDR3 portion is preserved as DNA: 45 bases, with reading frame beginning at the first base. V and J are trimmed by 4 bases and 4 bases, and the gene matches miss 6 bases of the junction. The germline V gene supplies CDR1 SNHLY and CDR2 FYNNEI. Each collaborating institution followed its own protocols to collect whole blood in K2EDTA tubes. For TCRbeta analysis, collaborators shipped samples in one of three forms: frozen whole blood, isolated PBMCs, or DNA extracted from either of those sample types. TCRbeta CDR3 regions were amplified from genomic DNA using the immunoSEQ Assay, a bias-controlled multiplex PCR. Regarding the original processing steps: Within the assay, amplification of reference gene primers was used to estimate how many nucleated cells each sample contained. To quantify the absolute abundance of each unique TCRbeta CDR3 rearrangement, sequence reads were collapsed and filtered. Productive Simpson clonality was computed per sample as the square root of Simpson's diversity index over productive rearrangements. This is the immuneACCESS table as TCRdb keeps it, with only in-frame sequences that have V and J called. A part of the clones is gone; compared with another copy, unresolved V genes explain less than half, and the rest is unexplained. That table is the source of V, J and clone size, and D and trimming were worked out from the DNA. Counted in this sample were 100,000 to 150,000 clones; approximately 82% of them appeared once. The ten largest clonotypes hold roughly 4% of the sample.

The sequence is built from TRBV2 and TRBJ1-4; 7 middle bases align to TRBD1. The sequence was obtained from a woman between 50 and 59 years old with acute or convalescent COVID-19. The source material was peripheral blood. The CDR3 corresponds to CASSATGTVNEKLFF. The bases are TGTGCCAGCAGTGCCACCGGGACAGTTAATGAAAAACTGTTTTTT.